This T cell receptor (beta chain) was retrieved from a study of beta chain features in type 1 diabetes. Study-wide background: Across all samples, about 110,000,000 sorted cells were examined.

Broader study findings: TCRB CDR3 length was moderately but significantly reduced in all four CD4+ subsets of Type 1 diabetes patients. PCR may have favored shorter templates equally in patients and controls.

A few counts support this clone. Its antigen is not known. The study reverse transcribed the entire isolated RNA, so it sequenced expressed TCRB transcripts. Sequenced by immunoSEQ multiplex PCR; TCRdb stores in-frame clones only, minus some. The sample carries about 170,000 clones, under 9.5% recorded once. Trimming shortened V by 7 bases and J by 3 bases, and 13 bases separated the two germline ends. Germline CDR1 reads MDHEN; CDR2 reads SYDVKM. The CDR3 runs 13 residues. On average, the one heparinised blood draw given by each donor was roughly 100 mL. The sequencing input was central memory CD4+ T cells from blood. J is TRBJ2-7 and V is TRBV28; the D gene is possibly TRBD1 (5 bases). The TCR comes from a man between 18 and 35 years old with type 1 diabetes. The CDR3, as DNA: TGTGCCAGCACGACCCCCGACAGCTACGAGCAGTACTTC. Amino acids: CASTTPDSYEQYF.